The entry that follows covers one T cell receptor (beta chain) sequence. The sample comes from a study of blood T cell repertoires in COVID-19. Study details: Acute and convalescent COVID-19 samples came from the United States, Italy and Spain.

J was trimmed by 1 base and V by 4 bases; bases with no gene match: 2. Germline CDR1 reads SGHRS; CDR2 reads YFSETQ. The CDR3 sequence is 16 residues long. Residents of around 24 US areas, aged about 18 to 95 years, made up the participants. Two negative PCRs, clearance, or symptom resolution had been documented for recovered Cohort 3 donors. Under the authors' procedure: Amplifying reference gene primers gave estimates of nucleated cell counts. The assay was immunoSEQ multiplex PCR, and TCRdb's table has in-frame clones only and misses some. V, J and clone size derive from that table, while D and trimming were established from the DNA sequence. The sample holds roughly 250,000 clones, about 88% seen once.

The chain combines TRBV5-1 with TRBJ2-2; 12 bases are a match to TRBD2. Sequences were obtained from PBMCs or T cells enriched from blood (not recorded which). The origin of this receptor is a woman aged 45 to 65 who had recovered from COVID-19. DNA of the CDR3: TGCGCCAGCAGCCAGGGACTAGCGGGGAACACCGGGGAGCTGTTTTTT. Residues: CASSQGLAGNTGELFF.